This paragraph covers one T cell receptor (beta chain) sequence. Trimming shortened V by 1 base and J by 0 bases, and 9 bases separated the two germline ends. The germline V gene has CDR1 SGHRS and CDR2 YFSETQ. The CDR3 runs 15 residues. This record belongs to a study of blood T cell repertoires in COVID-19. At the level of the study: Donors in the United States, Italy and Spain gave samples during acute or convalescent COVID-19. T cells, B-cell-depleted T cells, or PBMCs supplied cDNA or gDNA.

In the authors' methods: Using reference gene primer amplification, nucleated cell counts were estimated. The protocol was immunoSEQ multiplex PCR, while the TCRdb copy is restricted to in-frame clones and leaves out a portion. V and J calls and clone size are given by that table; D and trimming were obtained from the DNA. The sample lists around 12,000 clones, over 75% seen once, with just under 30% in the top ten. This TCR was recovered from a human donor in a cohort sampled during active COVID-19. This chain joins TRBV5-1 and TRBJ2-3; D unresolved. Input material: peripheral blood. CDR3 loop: CASSLPAQSTDTQYF. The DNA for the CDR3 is TGCGCCAGCAGCTTGCCAGCGCAAAGCACAGATACGCAGTATTTT.